This T cell receptor beta chain is from a study of cytotoxic CD8 clonotypes in ibrutinib-treated CLL (dated by TCRdb to the early 2020s). Study-level background: The cohort included some 14 treatment-naive and some twelve relapsed/refractory patients; about 18 were IGHV unmutated. Samples at response were collected after a median of about twelve months of treatment, with a range of about 6 to 40 months. Every remission and progressive disease sample was obtained while ibrutinib was still being received by the patients. Responses were partial in approximately 24 patients and complete in 2; after median around 66 months follow-up, about 14 stayed in remission and approximately twelve progressed. An average of around 250,000 productive templates and approximately 90,000 productive rearrangements was obtained per sample. Cryopreserved peripheral blood mononuclear cells were obtained before treatment, at response, and at either sustained remission or disease progression. Of the 90 or so participants in the trial, 25 to 30 had longitudinal samples available.

In the case of this clone: There is no known antigen for this receptor. Germline and junction disagree at one end, which may indicate a read error.

For TCR beta library preparation, about 2 micrograms of genomic DNA were extracted from the cryopreserved PBMCs. High-throughput TCR beta sequencing was performed on longitudinal blood samples from CLL patients receiving ibrutinib monotherapy. The patients took part in an open-label, single-center phase 2 trial of ibrutinib monotherapy. Spanning cysteine to phenylalanine, the CDR3 consists of 16 amino acids. Only the CDR3 DNA is retained, 48 bases long and in frame from the first base. Based on the germline V gene, the CDR1 and CDR2 sequences are SGHRS and YFSETQ. The goal of deep resolution MiSeq sequencing was a depth between 1 in 1 million and 1 in 200,000 T cells, and coverage averaged 10x per clonotype. The immunoSEQ hsTCRB Kit was used to generate TCR beta libraries. The original methods were these. ImmunoSEQ Data Assistant and ImmunoSEQ Analyzer were used for data analysis, and V, D and J genes were assigned according to IMGT definitions. Clonality was computed as one minus normalized Shannon entropy of productive rearrangement frequencies, ranging from 0 to 1. Only overrepresented clonotypes making up at least 0.05% of the repertoire of each patient were included in the public clonotype analysis. Roughly 13 age-matched healthy donor repertoires from immuneACCESS served as clonality controls. Imported from immuneACCESS, the table was reduced by TCRdb to in-frame sequences with V and J called. These copies leave out some clones; in studies compared against another copy, an unresolved V gene accounts for under half, and the cause of the remainder is not known. That table furnishes V, J and clone size, whereas the DNA furnished D and trimming. The sample yields 25,000 to 30,000 clones; around 76% were counted once. Together, the top ten hold 45% to 65% of the sample.

Here is what the overall study found, with its caveats: An increase in clonality was observed at ibrutinib response, with clonality remaining stable during sustained remission and falling back toward baseline at progression. At baseline, clonality was higher than in age-matched healthy donors and showed a strong correlation with circulating CD8+ T-cell counts. Public clonotypes were rare and either shrank or stayed stable during treatment, and the rise in clonality at ibrutinib response reflected expansion of private clonotypes. Sampling times were not matched between sustained-remission and progressing patients, and lymph node repertoires were not studied.

The sequence is built from TRBV5-1 and TRBJ2-1; TRBD2 lines up with 11 middle nucleotides. The origin of this receptor is a human donor with chronic lymphocytic leukemia. Sequencing used PBMCs, obtained after 36 months of ibrutinib treatment. The CDR3 region: CASSLGLAVKDNEQFF. The DNA is as follows: TGCGCCAGCAGTTTGGGACTAGCGGTTAAGGACAATGAGCAGTTCTTC.